Below are 32 T cell receptor delta chains sequenced from a single sample in a study of γδ T cells in repeated Plasmodium falciparum infection. Gammadelta T cells were flow-sorted from PBMC into Vgamma9/Vdelta2+ and Vdelta2-negative populations for bulk analysis. TCRdb re-called clones from the multiplex PCR reads using CATT. This sample carries 75,000 to 95,000 delta-chain clones, 0.75% to 1% of them seen once, and the ten largest clones take more than 9%. What was sequenced was gamma-delta T cells from blood. Receptor source: a pool of human donors (malaria-infected and uninfected, not separated).

In this sample, this clone turned up many times. It differs at one base from a far larger clone, so likely a read error. The same CDR3 also results from other DNA sequences found in this sample. The chain couples TRDV2 to TRDJ1, with 10 bases identical to TRDD3. Here the J gene came from matching the DNA to germline, since TCRdb omits it. Per the germline V gene, CDR1 is GEAIGNYY and CDR2 is EKD. The V gene end was trimmed by 0 bases and the J gene end by 0 bases; junction bases not matched to a gene: 12. The CDR3 spans 19 residues. The CDR3 protein is CACDTLVLGDRGDTDKLIF. Here the CDR3 DNA reads TGTGCCTGTGACACCCTCGTGCTGGGGGATAGGGGAGACACCGATAAACTCATCTTT.

On this clone itself: For this DNA, TCRdb reports the protein of a much larger clone, which diverges at residue 11, most likely from a read error; the protein presented here is translated directly from the DNA. The V call is TRDV2, the J call TRDJ1, with no clear D. No J segment appears in TCRdb, so it was assigned here by matching the sequence to germline. V was trimmed by 0 bases and J by 9 bases, leaving 16 bases between them. Germline CDR1 is GEAIGNYY and CDR2 is EKD. The CDR3 totals 14 residues. This CDR3 reads CACDTGTVHRELIF. The CDR3 DNA reads TGTGCCTGTGACACCGGGACCGTGCACAGGGAACTCATCTTT.

For this clone: TCRdb attributes to this sequence the protein of a much larger clone, which differs from the DNA translation at residue 21; a read error is likely, and the protein displayed is translated from the DNA. The V gene corresponds to TRDV1; no J gene was called; the table's D call, TRDD3, was not checked against the DNA. CDR3 length: 23 amino acids. Germline V gene sequence: CDR1 TSWWSYY, CDR2 QGS. As DNA, the CDR3 is TGTGCTCTTGGGGAAGATAGAAGAATTGTACTGGGGGATACGCTCCGATACACCGATAAACCCATCTTT. Protein sequence: CALGEDRRIVLGDTLRYTDKPIF.

This clone has just a few counts. This DNA's translation and the protein TCRdb lists, from a much larger clone, do not match at residue 12, likely due to a read error; the protein shown is translated from the DNA. This sequence joins TRDV2 and TRDJ1, with 10 bases fitting TRDD3. The J gene, not given by TCRdb, was assigned here from a germline match of the nucleotide sequence. This CDR3 has 16 amino acids. Germline V gene data show CDR1 as GEAIGNYY and CDR2 as EKD. The V segment lost 0 bases and the J segment 8 bases; nucleotides outside the gene matches: 11. The CDR3 bases are TGTGCCTGTGACACCGTTTCGCTGGGGGATAAAGAAAAACTCATCTTT. Protein product: CACDTVSLGDKEKLIF.

This clone was picked up many times. A read error likely explains this, since a far larger clone differs by one base. Other DNA sequences of this sample code for an identical CDR3. This chain joins TRDV2 and TRDJ1; 10 bases match TRDD3. Matching the DNA to germline supplied the J gene, which TCRdb does not give. Germline V gives CDR1 GEAIGNYY, CDR2 EKD. Germline trimming cut 7 bases from V and 6 bases from J; bases unmatched to any gene: 7. The CDR3 sequence is 13 residues long. CDR3 DNA: TGTGCCTGCGATTTACTGGGGGATCATAAACTCATCTTT. Its protein is CACDLLGDHKLIF.

There are a few counts of this clone. This likely stems from a read error, as it lies one base from a far larger clone. This sample also contains other DNA sequences that code for the same CDR3. The chain links TRDV2 to TRDJ1; possibly TRDD3 for D (5 bases). In the absence of a J gene in TCRdb, the DNA was matched to germline to assign it here. Trimming pared 1 base from V and 0 bases from J, leaving 32 bases between. The CDR3 covers 22 residues. In germline, CDR1 is GEAIGNYY, CDR2 EKD. In DNA, the CDR3 is TGTGCCTGTGACACTTTAAGGGATGGAGGGACCAATACAGGGGACTACACCGATAAACTCATCTTT. It yields the protein CACDTLRDGGTNTGDYTDKLIF.

This clone appeared many times. It is likely a read error: a sequence one base away is far more abundant. Other DNA variants within this sample encode the same CDR3. The chain's CDR3 is CALGVNHRPWDTRQMFF. CDR3 nucleotides: TGCGCTCTTGGGGTAAACCACAGGCCCTGGGACACCCGACAGATGTTTTTC. The genes are TRDV1 and TRDJ3; maybe TRDD3 (5 bases). The germline CDR1 and CDR2 sequences are TSWWSYY and QGS. The CDR3 covers 17 residues.

As concerns this clone: A far larger clone is off by one base, so a read error is likely. The same CDR3 arises from other DNA sequences in this sample as well. The chain joins TRDV1 to TRDJ1, with D maybe TRDD3 (6 bases). The J gene, absent from TCRdb, was called here by matching the DNA to germline. Trimming stripped 4 bases from V and 4 bases from J, with 28 bases between. This CDR3 is 19 amino acids long. Germline values: CDR1 TSWWSYY, CDR2 QGS. The CDR3 region has the DNA TGTGCTCTTGGGGCGATCCTTAGCCTGCGCCGGGGGACGGGCGATAAACTCATCTTT. It codes for CALGAILSLRRGTGDKLIF.

This clone has at least ten counts. TCRdb's protein for this DNA is that of a much larger clone and differs from the translation at residue 14, likely a read error; the protein shown is the DNA translation. The CDR3 reads CACDTLPPGGYGSADKLIF. The CDR3 DNA is TGTGCCTGTGACACCCTGCCTCCTGGGGGATACGGAAGCGCCGATAAACTCATCTTT. The chain has TRDV2 and TRDJ1, with 12 positions matching TRDD3. This CDR3 region has 19 residues. After removal of 0 bases from V and 3 bases from J, the junction contained 13 bases not matched to a gene. Germline V CDR1 and CDR2: GEAIGNYY, EKD.

The chain joins TRDV2 to TRDJ1, with D tentatively TRDD3 (6 bases). TCRdb lists no J gene, so it was determined here by aligning the DNA to germline. The CDR3 covers 18 residues. Trimming took 3 bases from V and 2 from J, leaving 24 bases between them. Per germline, CDR1 GEAIGNYY and CDR2 EKD. The CDR3: CACDQLSLGGGRTDKLIF. The CDR3, as DNA: TGTGCCTGTGACCAACTGTCCCTAGGAGGGGGAAGGACCGATAAACTCATCTTT.

On this clone: This DNA translates differently at residue 13 from the TCRdb protein, which is that of a much larger clone; a read error is likely, and the protein shown is the DNA's own translation. Written as DNA, the CDR3 is TGTGCTCTTGGGGGTACTTCTCCACCAACCAACGATAGACTCATCTTT. This codes for CALGGTSPPTNDRLIF. The genes are TRDV1 and TRDJ1; D is uncertain. TCRdb is silent on the J gene; assignment here came from matching the DNA to germline. The CDR3 totals 16 residues. From germline, CDR1 is TSWWSYY and CDR2 QGS.

This clone was recorded a few times. For this DNA, TCRdb reports the protein of a much larger clone, which diverges at residue 8, most likely from a read error; the protein presented here is translated directly from the DNA. The chain employs TRDV1 and TRDJ1; D not resolved. In the absence of a J gene in TCRdb, the DNA was matched to germline to assign it here. Germline V gene sequence: CDR1 TSWWSYY, CDR2 QGS. This CDR3 is built from 12 residues. The V end lost 4 bases, the J end lost 8 bases, and 11 bases lay between the germline ends. The CDR3 loop reads CALGAVSRKLIF. The DNA for the CDR3 is TGTGCTCTTGGGGCCGTTTCCCGAAAACTCATCTTT.

This clone was seen only a few times. This likely stems from a read error, as it lies one base from a far larger clone. The sample has other DNA sequences that encode this CDR3 too. The rearrangement links TRDV1 to TRDJ1; 8 bases are shared with TRDD3. No J gene was available from TCRdb, and it was assigned here by a germline match of the DNA. The V and J ends lost 1 base and 5 bases, in that order; junction bases with no gene match: 15. Germline V gene lookup returns CDR1 TSWWSYY and CDR2 QGS. The CDR3 has 18 residues. The CDR3 loop is CALGEPLRDTWQADKLIF. The DNA for the CDR3 is TGTGCTCTTGGGGAACCTTTAAGGGATACGTGGCAGGCTGATAAACTCATCTTT.

This clone is labeled medium-sized. This specimen includes other DNA sequences encoding the same CDR3. The CDR3 nucleotides are TGTGCCTGTGACAGGTGGGGAAACACCGATAAACTCATCTTT. Translated, it gives CACDRWGNTDKLIF. The V and J genes are TRDV2 and TRDJ1; possibly TRDD3 for D (5 bases). Germline-derived CDR1 and CDR2 are GEAIGNYY and EKD. The CDR3 length is 14 residues. Trimming pared 2 bases from V and 0 bases from J, leaving 9 bases between.

This clone was counted a few times. Translating this DNA gives a protein that differs at residue 5 from the TCRdb one, which belongs to a much larger clone; a read error is likely, and the protein shown is this translation. CDR3 in amino acids: CACDAGTYRYYMGGTAGPSKLIF. The CDR3 region has the DNA TGTGCCTGTGACGCGGGAACTTACCGGTATTACATGGGGGGCACCGCCGGACCATCTAAACTCATCTTT. V and J are TRDV2 and TRDJ1; the D gene is possibly TRDD3 (6 bases). Here the J gene was assigned by germline matching of the DNA, as TCRdb has none. Per the germline V gene, CDR1 is GEAIGNYY and CDR2 is EKD. The CDR3 covers 23 residues. V shed 3 bases and J shed 7 bases, with 44 bases lying between them.

In this sample, this clone turned up many times. Since a much larger clone is just one base distant, this may be a read error. This sample includes further DNA sequences coding for the same CDR3. V and J are TRDV1 and TRDJ2; TRDD3 aligns across 12 bases. Per germline, CDR1 TSWWSYY and CDR2 QGS. V dropped 2 bases and J dropped 4; count of bases not matched to a gene: 29. This CDR3 has 25 amino acids. Written as DNA, the CDR3 is TGTGCTCTTGGGGAAAAATTCCCCAGAGTTGCCTTACTGGGGGATACAGGGAGGTGGACAGCACAACTCTTCTTT. Translation: CALGEKFPRVALLGDTGRWTAQLFF.

This clone was counted only a few times. TCRdb attributes to this sequence the protein of a much larger clone, which differs from the DNA translation at residue 13; a read error is likely, and the protein displayed is translated from the DNA. The V gene is TRDV2, the J gene TRDJ1; unclear D gene. The J gene comes from matching the DNA to germline here; TCRdb lacks it. Per germline, CDR1 GEAIGNYY and CDR2 EKD. The ends were cut back, 0 bases at V and 4 bases at J, with 29 bases in the middle. This CDR3 has 20 residues. The CDR3 bases are TGTGCCTGTGACACCATCCTGGCCAGCCCCCAAAACTTCTACGGCGATAAACTCATCTTT. Protein sequence: CACDTILASPQNFYGDKLIF.

The table lists this clone with a few counts. A far more abundant clone sits one base away, making this likely a read error. The sample carries other DNA sequences with the same CDR3. The chain carries TRDV2 and TRDJ1, with D possibly matching TRDD2 (5 bases). No J gene was available from TCRdb, and it was assigned here by a germline match of the DNA. This CDR3 comprises 17 residues. V was shortened by 3 bases and J by 0 bases, with 19 bases between the two germline ends. The germline gives CDR1 GEAIGNYY, CDR2 EKD. CDR3 loop: CACDPLRAGGHTDKLIF. CDR3 in DNA: TGTGCCTGTGACCCCCTTCGAGCTGGAGGACACACCGATAAACTCATCTTT.

This clone was recorded many times. A much more abundant neighbour one base away suggests this may be a read error. Other nucleotide sequences from this sample produce the same CDR3. J is TRDJ1 and V is TRDV1; 9 nucleotides match TRDD3. The CDR3 loop spans 19 amino acids. CDR1 and CDR2 (germline): TSWWSYY, QGS. The CDR3 nucleotides read TGCGCTCTTGGGGACCACGGGGTCGGGCTGGGGGATCCTCAAAATAAACTCATCTTT. It yields the protein CALGDHGVGLGDPQNKLIF.

For this clone: The TCRdb protein, from a much larger clone, departs from this DNA's translation at residue 17, likely by read error; the protein shown derives from the DNA. The CDR3 loop reads CACDPYWGIRTGTDKLTF. CDR3 bases: TGTGCCTGTGACCCCTACTGGGGGATACGGACTGGAACCGATAAACTCACCTTT. The chain has TRDV2 and TRDJ1; 13 nucleotides line up with TRDD3. The germline V gene encodes CDR1 GEAIGNYY and CDR2 EKD. The CDR3 contains 18 residues.

In regard to this clone: Translating this DNA gives a protein that differs at residue 10 from the TCRdb one, which belongs to a much larger clone; a read error is likely, and the protein shown is this translation. This chain links TRDV3 with TRDJ1; TRDD3 agrees at 13 bases. Trimming removed 0 bases from V and 7 bases from J; junction bases left unmatched: 5. The CDR3 runs to 14 residues. CDR1 TVYSNPD and CDR2 GDNSRS come from the germline V gene (reference sequence). The CDR3 DNA reads as TGTGCCTTTAGCATTACTGGGGGATACGTTAAACTCATCTTT. Protein product: CAFSITGGYVKLIF.

This clone occurred many times. The TCRdb protein, from a much larger clone, departs from this DNA's translation at residue 6, likely by read error; the protein shown derives from the DNA. The J gene is TRDJ3, the V gene TRDV2; 12 bases map to TRDD3. The J gene is absent in TCRdb and was assigned here via DNA matching to germline. Germline lookup yields CDR1 GEAIGNYY and CDR2 EKD. Trimming removed 0 bases from V and 3 bases from J; junction bases left unmatched: 11. This CDR3 is 21 amino acids long. The CDR3 region is CACDTRGLLGDTGWDTRQMFF. CDR3 coding DNA: TGTGCCTGTGACACCAGGGGACTACTGGGGGATACTGGCTGGGACACCCGACAGATGTTTTTC.

This clone was picked up a small number of times. This likely stems from a read error, as it lies one base from a far larger clone. The same CDR3 arises from other DNA sequences in this sample as well. The CDR3 region is CALGERIAGDRYTDKLIF. DNA for the CDR3: TGTGCCCTTGGGGAACGTATTGCGGGGGATAGATACACCGATAAACTCATCTTT. The V and J genes are TRDV1 and TRDJ1; 8 positions agree with TRDD3. Here the J gene came from matching the DNA to germline, since TCRdb omits it. The CDR3 consists of 18 residues. Germline CDR1 TSWWSYY, CDR2 QGS.

A word on this clone: This likely came from a read error, as a far larger clone is one base away. Different DNA sequences within this sample yield the same CDR3. A V gene of TRDV1 was called, but no J gene was assigned; the table's D gene call, TRDD3, was not cross checked with the DNA. Germline CDR1 and CDR2: TSWWSYY and QGS. This CDR3 is 19 amino acids long. CDR3 DNA sequence: TGTGCTCTTGGGGAACTAGATCGTCCTGGGGATACAGTCACAGCACAACTCTTCTTC. Protein product: CALGELDRPGDTVTAQLFF.

Comment on this clone: TCRdb's entry gives the protein of a much larger clone, which mismatches this DNA's translation at residue 7, likely from a read error; the protein reported here is translated from the DNA. This CDR3 is CALGDHFPVVPPGVLPYTDKLIF. In nucleotides, the CDR3 is TGTGCTCTTGGGGATCACTTCCCTGTAGTGCCACCGGGGGTCCTACCGTACACCGATAAACTCATCTTT. The V and J genes are TRDV1 and TRDJ1, with D possibly matching TRDD2 (6 bases). In the absence of a J gene in TCRdb, the DNA was matched to germline to assign it here. Trimming shortened V by 3 bases and J by 0 bases, and 35 bases separated the two germline ends. CDR1 TSWWSYY and CDR2 QGS come from the germline V gene. This CDR3 comprises 23 residues.

This clone was recorded a few times. This chain links TRDV1 with TRDJ1; 10 bases match TRDD3. CDR1 TSWWSYY and CDR2 QGS come from the germline V gene. V lost 1 base, J lost 0 bases, and 20 bases stayed unmatched. The CDR3 length is 22 residues. This CDR3 is CALGEPGPLKVLGDPNTDKLIF. The CDR3 DNA reads TGTGCTCTTGGGGAACCTGGTCCTCTCAAAGTACTGGGGGATCCGAACACCGATAAACTCATCTTT.

About this clone: TCRdb pairs this DNA with a much larger clone's protein that differs at residue 9, likely a read error; the protein shown was translated from the DNA. The J gene is TRDJ1, the V gene TRDV2; TRDD3 matches at 7 bases. Germline assignment: CDR1 GEAIGNYY and CDR2 EKD. The V gene end was trimmed by 0 bases and the J gene end by 2 bases; junction bases not matched to a gene: 11. The CDR3 has 17 residues. The CDR3 region has the DNA TGTGCCTGTGACACCGCGGGGGATCGGGTGAGGACCGATAAACTCATCTTT. Protein product: CACDTAGDRVRTDKLIF.

Concerning this clone itself: Translating this DNA gives a protein that differs at residue 12 from the TCRdb one, which belongs to a much larger clone; a read error is likely, and the protein shown is this translation. This chain uses TRDV1 with TRDJ1, with TRDD3 matching 12 bases. Since TCRdb gives no J gene, matching the DNA to germline was used here to assign it. V shed 1 base, J shed 0 bases, and the junction held 24 bases outside the gene matches. CDR1 TSWWSYY and CDR2 QGS come from the germline V gene. This CDR3 has 24 residues. CDR3 in amino acids: CALGERAVRNLDLLGDTYTDKLIF. DNA for the CDR3: TGTGCTCTTGGGGAACGGGCGGTAAGGAACCTAGACCTACTGGGGGATACTTACACCGATAAACTCATCTTT.

Worth noting for this clone: TCRdb's protein for this DNA is that of a much larger clone and differs from the translation at residue 5, likely a read error; the protein shown is the DNA translation. The V and J genes are TRDV1 and TRDJ1; TRDD2 might be the D (7 bases). The CDR3 is 18 residues long. Looked up from germline, CDR1 is TSWWSYY and CDR2 is QGS. The germline V and J ends were trimmed by 5 bases and 1 base, with 23 bases remaining between them. This CDR3 is CALGNPFLRRGTTDKLIF. DNA of the CDR3: TGTGCTCTTGGGAACCCATTCCTACGTCGGGGGACCACCGATAAACTCATCTTT.

This clone was seen a handful of times. A much bigger clone sits one base away, suggesting this may be a read error. The sample contains more than one DNA sequence encoding this CDR3. The genes are TRDV1 and TRDJ1; tentatively, D is TRDD3 (8 bases). No J gene is reported in TCRdb; it was inferred here by comparing the DNA with germline. The germline V and J ends were trimmed by 4 bases and 0 bases, with 54 bases remaining between them. Germline CDR1 and CDR2: TSWWSYY and QGS. This CDR3 region has 29 residues. The CDR3 loop is CALGVLPLPYFLFLHLVLGDPTHTDKLIF. The CDR3 nucleotides are TGTGCTCTTGGGGTCCTACCTCTCCCTTACTTTCTTTTCCTACACTTGGTATTGGGGGATCCGACCCACACCGATAAACTCATCTTT.

This clone has only a few counts. The protein TCRdb gives is from a much larger clone and does not agree with this DNA's translation at residue 3, likely a read error; the protein shown here comes from the DNA. The V gene is TRDV2, the J gene TRDJ1; 13 bases are a match to TRDD3. This CDR3 is built from 18 residues. The germline gives CDR1 GEAIGNYY, CDR2 EKD. The CDR3 DNA sequence: TGTGCCCGTGACACTGCCCAACTGGGGGATACGCTGTCCCGACAACTCATCTTT. It yields the protein CARDTAQLGDTLSRQLIF.

This clone was found many times. A read error likely explains why the TCRdb protein, taken from a much larger clone, differs from this DNA's translation at residue 7; the protein shown is translated from the DNA. J is TRDJ1 and V is TRDV2; the match to TRDD3 covers 8 bases. The J gene comes from matching the DNA to germline here; TCRdb lacks it. The CDR3 totals 17 residues. CDR1 is GEAIGNYY and CDR2 is EKD in the germline V gene. With 3 bases clipped from V and 2 bases from J, the junction kept 13 bases outside the gene matches. In DNA, the CDR3 is TGTGCCTGTGACCTGGTACCGGGGGATAGCACGACCGATAAACTCATCTTT. It yields the protein CACDLVPGDSTTDKLIF.